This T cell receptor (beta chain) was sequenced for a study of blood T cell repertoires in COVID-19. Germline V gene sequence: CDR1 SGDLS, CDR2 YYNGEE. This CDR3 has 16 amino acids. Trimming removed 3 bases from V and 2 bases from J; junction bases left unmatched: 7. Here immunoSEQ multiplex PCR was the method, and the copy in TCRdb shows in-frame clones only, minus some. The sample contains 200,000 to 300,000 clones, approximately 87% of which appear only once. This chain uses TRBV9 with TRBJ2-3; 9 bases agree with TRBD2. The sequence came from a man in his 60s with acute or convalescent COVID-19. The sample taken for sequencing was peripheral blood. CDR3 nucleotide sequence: TGTGCCAGCAGCGCCAGCGGGAGGACGAACACAGATACGCAGTATTTT. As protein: CASSASGRTNTDTQYF.